This T cell receptor (beta chain) came from a study of T cell repertoires in cytomegalovirus infection. Study information: As its CMV epitopes, the study selected recently identified HLA-C-restricted and well-studied HLA-B-restricted targets. In public TCR beta signatures, there were indications of both CMV infection and matching HLA type.

Study results and caveats: What dominated the ex vivo response were HLA-C-restricted CMV-specific TCR beta clonotypes. Carriers of CMV and the relevant HLA type were discriminated by public TCR beta frequency.

TCRdb passed the reads through MiXCR, listing each CDR3 protein once. The table shows 50,000 or so distinct CDR3 sequences, with around 18% occurring only once. CDR1 and CDR2 (germline): MNHEY, SMNVEV (reference sequence). The CDR3 is made up of 12 amino acids. Trimming removed 5 bases from V and 5 bases from J, with 10 bases in between. This clonotype was detected a few times. Its antigen remains unidentified. The chain links TRBV27 to TRBJ2-7; TRBD1 is a possible D gene (6 bases). The receptor comes from a human donor in good health (CMV status not recorded). Some clones in this sample may be carry-over from other donors' samples. This sample comprised CD8+ T cells from cultured PBMCs, obtained from culture after CMV antigen stimulation. CDR3 sequence: CASSLNRDEQYF. CDR3 coding DNA: TGTGCCAGCAGTCTAAACAGGGACGAGCAGTACTTC.